Each of the 21 T cell receptor beta chains below was sequenced from the same sample in a study of beta chain features in type 1 diabetes. Reverse transcribing all isolated RNA meant expressed TCRB transcripts were sequenced. Sequenced by immunoSEQ multiplex PCR; TCRdb stores in-frame clones only, minus some. The table shows a few hundred thousand clones, with 25% to 35% occurring only once. The specimen was central memory CD4+ T cells from blood. These receptors all come from a man aged 25-45 years in good health.

This clone showed up just a few times. The chain is built from TRBV30 and TRBJ1-2; 7 bases are shared with TRBD1. V gave up 4 bases and J gave up 4 bases; unmatched junction bases: 9. Germline V lookup: CDR1 GTSNPN, CDR2 SVGIG (reference sequence). The CDR3 is 14 residues long. CDR3 residues: CAWNTGALLYGYTF. The CDR3 bases are TGTGCCTGGAATACAGGGGCTCTACTCTATGGCTACACCTTC.

The CDR3 sequence is CSVGTGSYEQYF. As DNA, the CDR3 is TGCAGCGTTGGCACAGGCTCCTACGAGCAGTACTTC. The J gene is TRBJ2-7, the V gene TRBV29-1; a possible D gene is TRBD1 (5 bases). The CDR3 is 12 residues long. Germline CDR1 and CDR2: SQVTM and ANQGSEA. Trimming shortened V by 4 bases and J by 0 bases, and 7 bases separated the two germline ends.

This clone was observed many times. V is TRBV6-1 and J is TRBJ1-1, with 8 positions matching TRBD1. Germline trimming cut 7 bases from V and 3 bases from J; bases unmatched to any gene: 4. The CDR3 length is 13 residues. CDR1 and CDR2 from the germline V gene are MNHNS and SASEGT. CDR3 nucleotides: TGTGCCAGCACCTGGGACAGGTACACTGAAGCTTTCTTT. As protein: CASTWDRYTEAFF.

The genes are TRBV27 and TRBJ2-2; either TRBD1 or TRBD2 may supply D (6 bases each). Germline CDR1 is MNHEY and CDR2 is SMNVEV (reference sequence). Trimming left V 5 bases short and J 1 base short, with 14 bases between. CDR3 length: 16 residues. For the CDR3, the DNA is TGTGCCAGCAGTCGGATGGGGGGCCTGAACACCGGGGAGCTGTTTTTT. Amino acid sequence: CASSRMGGLNTGELFF.

The sample holds a few counts of this clone. This rearrangement joins TRBV5-1 to TRBJ2-2, with a possible D match to TRBD1 (5 bases). V gave up 3 bases and J gave up 3 bases, with 9 bases separating them. This CDR3 is 14 amino acids long. The germline V gene encodes CDR1 SGHRS and CDR2 YFSETQ. The CDR3 coding sequence is TGCGCCAGCAGCTCTCAGGGTGACACCGGGGAGCTGTTTTTT. Its translation is CASSSQGDTGELFF.

The V and J genes are TRBV19 and TRBJ1-1, with a tentative D call TRBD1 (6 bases). This CDR3 contains 12 residues. Germline V gene lookup returns CDR1 LNHDA and CDR2 SQIVND (reference sequence). Trimming took 11 bases from V and 5 from J, leaving 15 bases between them. The CDR3 region has the DNA TGTGCCTGTTACGGGACATTTACTGAAGCTTTCTTT. Its translation: CACYGTFTEAFF.

This clone was seen more than once but under ten times. This sequence joins TRBV2 and TRBJ2-1; no clear D gene. The CDR3 sequence is 13 residues long. Germline V gives CDR1 SNHLY, CDR2 FYNNEI. CDR3 amino acids: CATLESSYNEQFF. The CDR3 nucleotides are TGTGCTACCCTAGAGAGCTCCTACAATGAGCAGTTCTTC.

This clone occurred a few times. The rearrangement links TRBV6-5 to TRBJ2-5, with unresolved D. Germline V gene data show CDR1 as MNHEY and CDR2 as SVGAGI. V shed 7 bases and J shed 1 base, with 13 bases lying between them. The CDR3 runs 14 residues. CDR3 region: CASTKGVGQETQYF. In nucleotides, the CDR3 is TGTGCCAGCACTAAGGGCGTGGGCCAAGAGACCCAGTACTTC.

The DNA of the CDR3 is TGCGCCAGCAGCTCACGGGGGTATAACAATGAGCAGTTCTTC. Protein: CASSSRGYNNEQFF. The rearrangement uses TRBV5-1 and TRBJ2-1, with D tentatively TRBD2 (6 bases). Per the germline V gene, CDR1 is SGHRS and CDR2 is YFSETQ. The CDR3 sequence is 14 residues long. V shed 3 bases and J shed 5 bases, with 12 bases lying between them.

This clone was counted at least ten times. The V and J genes are TRBV6-5 and TRBJ2-1; 8 nucleotides line up with TRBD1. The CDR3 consists of 15 residues. Germline loops: CDR1 MNHEY, CDR2 SVGAGI. J lost 0 bases, V lost 5 bases, and 3 bases had no gene match. The CDR3 here is CASSLTGGSYNEQFF. The CDR3 DNA follows: TGTGCCAGCAGTCTTACAGGGGGCTCCTACAATGAGCAGTTCTTC.

The rearrangement links TRBV4-3 to TRBJ2-3, with D possibly being TRBD1 or TRBD2 (5 bases each). V gave up 3 bases and J gave up 6 bases, with 22 bases separating them. Germline V gene data show CDR1 as LGHNA and CDR2 as YSLEER. The CDR3 extends over 17 amino acids. The CDR3, as DNA: TGCGCCAGCAGCCAGGGAACCGGGACCCCGCGGCGGGATACGCAGTATTTT. Translating gives CASSQGTGTPRRDTQYF.

This chain connects TRBV5-1 to TRBJ2-3, with a possible D match to TRBD2 (6 bases). V was cut by 4 bases and J by 6 bases, with 12 bases left in between. CDR3 length: 13 amino acids. CDR1 and CDR2 (germline): SGHRS, YFSETQ. For the CDR3, the DNA is TGCGCCAGCAGCGGGGACTTGGGGGATACGCAGTATTTT. This gives the protein CASSGDLGDTQYF.

The CDR3 DNA follows: TGTGCCAGCAGCTTAGCGGAGGCACAGTTCTTC. This encodes CASSLAEAQFF. V is TRBV7-2 and J is TRBJ2-1; possible D gene TRBD2, 5 bases. The CDR3 is 11 residues long. Germline V gives CDR1 SGHTA, CDR2 FQGNSA. The V and J ends lost 0 bases and 13 bases respectively, with 7 bases between them. Complete variable domain (other parts from reference TRBV7-2 and TRBJ2-1): GAGVSQSPSNKVTEKGKDVELRCDPISGHTALYWYRQSLGQGLEFLIYFQGNSAPDKSGLPSDRFSAERTGGSVSTLTIQRTQQEDSAVYLCASSLAEAQFFGPGTRLTVL.

This clone was detected only a few times. The genes are TRBV20-1 and TRBJ2-5, with D hard to call. CDR3 size: 10 residues. V was pared by 6 bases and J by 5 bases, with 7 bases between. Germline V lookup: CDR1 DFQATT, CDR2 SNEGSKA (reference sequence). The CDR3 DNA follows: TGCAGTGCGAAAGAGGAGACCCAGTACTTC. This codes for CSAKEETQYF.

This chain links TRBV5-1 with TRBJ2-1, with 13 positions matching TRBD2. With V trimmed by 4 bases and J by 10 bases, 8 bases remained unmatched. The CDR3 is 15 residues long. CDR1 and CDR2 from the germline V gene are SGHRS and YFSETQ. CDR3 coding DNA: TGCGCCAGCAGCAACTCGACTAGCGGGAGGAGGGAGCAGTTCTTC. This translates into CASSNSTSGRREQFF.

The gene calls are TRBV10-3 and TRBJ1-1; D is uncertain. The germline V and J ends were trimmed by 4 bases and 4 bases, with 7 bases remaining between them. The CDR3 totals 12 residues. CDR1 is ENHRY, CDR2 SYGVKD, per germline. The CDR3 here is CAISGVLTEAFF. In DNA, the CDR3 is TGTGCCATCAGTGGGGTCCTCACTGAAGCTTTCTTT.

The rearrangement joins TRBV30 to TRBJ2-5; either TRBD1 or TRBD2 may fit D (5 bases each). Looked up from germline, CDR1 is GTSNPN and CDR2 is SVGIG (reference sequence). This CDR3 contains 14 residues. The V end lost 2 bases, the J end lost 12 bases, and 22 bases lay between the germline ends. The CDR3 protein is CAWSPPPSGTPKYF. The DNA for the CDR3 is TGTGCCTGGAGTCCCCCCCCCTCCGGGACGCCGAAGTACTTC.

This chain's CDR3 is CASSLTPTTDTQYF. In DNA, the CDR3 is TGTGCCAGCAGCTTAACTCCCACTACAGATACGCAGTATTTT. The J gene is TRBJ2-3, the V gene TRBV7-2; no firm D call. CDR1 and CDR2 from the germline V gene are SGHTA and FQGNSA. This CDR3 contains 14 residues. The V end lost 2 bases, the J end lost 3 bases, and 9 bases lay between the germline ends.

A note on this clone: The sample holds other DNA sequences that translate to the same CDR3. The chain joins TRBV4-3 to TRBJ2-7; D ambiguous. Trimming removed 1 base from V and 1 base from J, with 5 bases in between. The germline CDR1 and CDR2 sequences are LGHNA and YSLEER. The CDR3 extends over 13 amino acids. This CDR3 reads CASSQVPSYEQYF. The CDR3 region has the DNA TGCGCCAGCAGCCAAGTGCCTTCCTACGAGCAGTACTTC.

V gene TRBV2 combines with J gene TRBJ2-3; 9 bases line up with TRBD1. From germline, CDR1 is SNHLY and CDR2 FYNNEI. Unmatched junction bases numbered 5, after V lost 7 bases and J lost 3 bases. The length of the CDR3 is 14 residues. The CDR3 nucleotides are TGTGCCAGCACCTACGGACAGGGGACAGATACGCAGTATTTT. It encodes CASTYGQGTDTQYF.

This clone was seen a few times. The chain is built from TRBV19 and TRBJ2-7; D remains ambiguous. Germline lookup yields CDR1 LNHDA and CDR2 SQIVND (reference sequence). The V end was cut by 4 bases, the J end by 5 bases, with 6 bases between. The CDR3 spans 11 residues. CDR3 amino acids: CASSNWDEQYF. The CDR3 DNA sequence: TGTGCCAGTAGTAATTGGGACGAGCAGTACTTC.